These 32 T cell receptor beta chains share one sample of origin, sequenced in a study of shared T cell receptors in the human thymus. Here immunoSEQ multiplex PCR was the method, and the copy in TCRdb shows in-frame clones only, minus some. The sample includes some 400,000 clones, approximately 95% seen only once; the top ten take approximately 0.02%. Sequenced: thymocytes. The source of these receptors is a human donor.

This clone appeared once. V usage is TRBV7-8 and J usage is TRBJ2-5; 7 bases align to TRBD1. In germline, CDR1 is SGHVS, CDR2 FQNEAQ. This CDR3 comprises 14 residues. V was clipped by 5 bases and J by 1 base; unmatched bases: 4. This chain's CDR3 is CASSRDRVQETQYF. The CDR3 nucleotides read TGTGCCAGCAGCCGCGACAGGGTCCAAGAGACCCAGTACTTC.

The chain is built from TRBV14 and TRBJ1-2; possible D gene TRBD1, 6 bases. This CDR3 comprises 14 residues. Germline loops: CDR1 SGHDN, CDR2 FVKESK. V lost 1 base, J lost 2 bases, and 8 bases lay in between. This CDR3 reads CASSQGQVNYGYTF. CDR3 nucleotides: TGTGCCAGCAGCCAAGGACAGGTCAACTATGGCTACACCTTC.

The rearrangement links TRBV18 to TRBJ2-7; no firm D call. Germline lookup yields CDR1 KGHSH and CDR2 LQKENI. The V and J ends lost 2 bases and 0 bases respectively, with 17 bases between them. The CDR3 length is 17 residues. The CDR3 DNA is TGTGCCAGCTCACCAATAGAGCCGCCCCGGAGCTCCTACGAGCAGTACTTC. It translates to CASSPIEPPRSSYEQYF. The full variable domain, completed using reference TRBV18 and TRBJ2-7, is NAGVMQNPRHLVRRRGQEARLRCSPMKGHSHVYWYRQLPEEGLKFMVYLQKENIIDESGMPKERFSAEFPKEGPSILRIQQVVRGDSAAYFCASSPIEPPRSSYEQYFGPGTRLTVT.

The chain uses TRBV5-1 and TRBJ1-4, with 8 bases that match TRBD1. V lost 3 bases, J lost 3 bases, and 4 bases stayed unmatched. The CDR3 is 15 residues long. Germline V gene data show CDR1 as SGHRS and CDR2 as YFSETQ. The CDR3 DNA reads TGCGCCAGCAGCTCGGACAGGGACCCTAATGAAAAACTGTTTTTT. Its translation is CASSSDRDPNEKLFF.

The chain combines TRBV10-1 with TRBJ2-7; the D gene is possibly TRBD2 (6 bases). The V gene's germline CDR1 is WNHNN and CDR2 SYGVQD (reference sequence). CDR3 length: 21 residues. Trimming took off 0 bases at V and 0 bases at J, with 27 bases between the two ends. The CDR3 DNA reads TGCGCCAGCAGTGAGTCCAAATACGGACTATCGGGAAATCCGCCCTCCTACGAGCAGTACTTC. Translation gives CASSESKYGLSGNPPSYEQYF.

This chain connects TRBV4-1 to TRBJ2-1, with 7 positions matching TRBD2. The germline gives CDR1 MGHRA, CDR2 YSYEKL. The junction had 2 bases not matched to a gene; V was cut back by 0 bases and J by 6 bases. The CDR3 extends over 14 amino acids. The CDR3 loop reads CASSQDPSGNEQFF. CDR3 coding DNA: TGCGCCAGCAGCCAAGACCCTAGCGGCAATGAGCAGTTCTTC.

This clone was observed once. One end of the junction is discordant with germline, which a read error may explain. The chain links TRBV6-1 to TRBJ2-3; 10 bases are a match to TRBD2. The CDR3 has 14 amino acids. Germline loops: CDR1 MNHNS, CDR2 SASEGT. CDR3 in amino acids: CASRKREGTYTQYF. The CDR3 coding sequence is TGTGCCAGCAGGAAGCGGGAGGGCACATATACGCAGTATTTT.

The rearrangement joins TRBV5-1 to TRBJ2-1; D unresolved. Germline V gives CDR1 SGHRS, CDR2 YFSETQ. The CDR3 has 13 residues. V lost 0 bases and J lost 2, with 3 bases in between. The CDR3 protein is CASSLVPYNEQFF. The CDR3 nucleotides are TGCGCCAGCAGCTTGGTACCCTACAATGAGCAGTTCTTC.

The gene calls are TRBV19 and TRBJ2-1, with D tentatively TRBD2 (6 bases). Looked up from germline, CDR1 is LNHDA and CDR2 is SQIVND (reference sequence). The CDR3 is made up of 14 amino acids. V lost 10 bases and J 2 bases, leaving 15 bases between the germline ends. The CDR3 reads CATSRGTPYNEQFF. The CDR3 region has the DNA TGTGCCACCTCCCGGGGGACCCCCTACAATGAGCAGTTCTTC.

CDR3 region: CASSLGGHLNTDTQYF. Written as DNA, the CDR3 is TGTGCCAGCAGCTTAGGCGGACACCTAAACACAGATACGCAGTATTTT. The chain recombines TRBV11-2 with TRBJ2-3; possible D gene TRBD1, 5 bases. The CDR3 runs to 16 residues. CDR1 is SGHAT and CDR2 is FQNNGV in the germline V gene. V was clipped by 1 base and J by 2 bases, with 13 bases between them.

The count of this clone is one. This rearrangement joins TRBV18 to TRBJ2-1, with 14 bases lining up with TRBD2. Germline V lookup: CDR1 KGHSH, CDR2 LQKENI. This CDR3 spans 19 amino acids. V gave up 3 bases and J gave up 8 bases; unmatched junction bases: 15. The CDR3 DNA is TGTGCCAGCTCACCCCAACCCCCTAGGACTAGCGGGAGGATAGATGAGCAGTTCTTC. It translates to CASSPQPPRTSGRIDEQFF. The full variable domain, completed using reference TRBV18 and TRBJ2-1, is NAGVMQNPRHLVRRRGQEARLRCSPMKGHSHVYWYRQLPEEGLKFMVYLQKENIIDESGMPKERFSAEFPKEGPSILRIQQVVRGDSAAYFCASSPQPPRTSGRIDEQFFGPGTRLTVL.

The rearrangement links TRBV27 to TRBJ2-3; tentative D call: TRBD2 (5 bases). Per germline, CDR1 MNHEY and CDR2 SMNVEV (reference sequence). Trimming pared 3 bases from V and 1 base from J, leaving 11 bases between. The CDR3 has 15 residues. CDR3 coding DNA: TGTGCCAGCAGTTTGGCTCTAGCCCGCACAGATACGCAGTATTTT. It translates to CASSLALARTDTQYF.

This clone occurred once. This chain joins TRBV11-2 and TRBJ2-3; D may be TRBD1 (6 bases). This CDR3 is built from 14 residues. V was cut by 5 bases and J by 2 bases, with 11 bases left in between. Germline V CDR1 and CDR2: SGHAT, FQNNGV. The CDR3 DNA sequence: TGTGCCAGCAGCCAAACAGGGTACACAGATACGCAGTATTTT. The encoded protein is CASSQTGYTDTQYF.

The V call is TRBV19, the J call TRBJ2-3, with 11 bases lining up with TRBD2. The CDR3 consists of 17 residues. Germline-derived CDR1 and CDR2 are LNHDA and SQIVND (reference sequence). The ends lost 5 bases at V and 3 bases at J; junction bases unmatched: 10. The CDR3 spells CASSVLPGLAETDTQYF. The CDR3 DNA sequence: TGTGCCAGTAGTGTTCTCCCGGGACTAGCGGAGACAGATACGCAGTATTTT.

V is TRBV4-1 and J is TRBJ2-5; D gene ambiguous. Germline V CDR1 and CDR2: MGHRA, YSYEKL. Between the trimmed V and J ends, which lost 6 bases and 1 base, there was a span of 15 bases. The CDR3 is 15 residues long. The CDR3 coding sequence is TGCGCCAGCAGTGGCTCCTTAAAACTCCAAGAGACCCAGTACTTC. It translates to CASSGSLKLQETQYF.

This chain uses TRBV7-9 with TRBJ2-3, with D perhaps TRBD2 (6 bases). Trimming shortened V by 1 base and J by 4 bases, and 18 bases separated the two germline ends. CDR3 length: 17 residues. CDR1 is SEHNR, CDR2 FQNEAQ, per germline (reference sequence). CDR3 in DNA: TGTGCCAGCAGCTTAGAGGTTTTGCGGGGTAGCCCAGATACGCAGTATTTT. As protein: CASSLEVLRGSPDTQYF.

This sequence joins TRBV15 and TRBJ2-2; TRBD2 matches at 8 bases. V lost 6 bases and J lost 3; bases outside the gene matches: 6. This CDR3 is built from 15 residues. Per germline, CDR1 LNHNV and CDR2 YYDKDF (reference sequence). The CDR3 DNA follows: TGTGCCACCAGAAAAGCGGGAGATGACACCGGGGAGCTGTTTTTT. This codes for CATRKAGDDTGELFF.

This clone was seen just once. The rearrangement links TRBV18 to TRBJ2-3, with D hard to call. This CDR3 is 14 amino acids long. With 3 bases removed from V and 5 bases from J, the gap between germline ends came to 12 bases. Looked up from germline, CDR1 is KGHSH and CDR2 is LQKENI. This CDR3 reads CASSPLGPGDTQYF. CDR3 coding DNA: TGTGCCAGCTCACCCCTGGGTCCGGGAGATACGCAGTATTTT.

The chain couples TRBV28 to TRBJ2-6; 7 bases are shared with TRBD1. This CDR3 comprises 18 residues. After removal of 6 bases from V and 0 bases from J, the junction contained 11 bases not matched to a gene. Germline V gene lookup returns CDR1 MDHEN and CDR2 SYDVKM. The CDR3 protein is CASRRRDSLLSGANVLTF. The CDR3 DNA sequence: TGTGCCAGCAGGAGAAGGGACAGCCTCCTCTCTGGGGCCAACGTCCTGACTTTC.

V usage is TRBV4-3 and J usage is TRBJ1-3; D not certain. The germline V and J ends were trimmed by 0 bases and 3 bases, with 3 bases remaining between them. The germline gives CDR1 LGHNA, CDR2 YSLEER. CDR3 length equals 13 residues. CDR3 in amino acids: CASSQDRGNTIYF. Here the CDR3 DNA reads TGCGCCAGCAGCCAAGATCGTGGAAACACCATATATTTT.

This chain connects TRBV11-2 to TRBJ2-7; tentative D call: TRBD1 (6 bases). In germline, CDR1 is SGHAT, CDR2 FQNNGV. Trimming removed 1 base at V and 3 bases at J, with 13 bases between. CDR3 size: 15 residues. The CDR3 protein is CASSLVPRGHYEQYF. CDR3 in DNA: TGTGCCAGCAGCTTAGTTCCTCGGGGACACTACGAGCAGTACTTC.

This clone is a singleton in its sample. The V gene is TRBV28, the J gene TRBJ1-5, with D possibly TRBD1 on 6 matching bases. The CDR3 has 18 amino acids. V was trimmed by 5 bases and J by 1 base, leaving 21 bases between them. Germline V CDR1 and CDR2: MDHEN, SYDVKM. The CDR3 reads CASSPRQAPPGSNQPQHF. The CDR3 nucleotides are TGTGCCAGCAGTCCAAGACAGGCTCCACCAGGAAGCAATCAGCCCCAGCATTTT.

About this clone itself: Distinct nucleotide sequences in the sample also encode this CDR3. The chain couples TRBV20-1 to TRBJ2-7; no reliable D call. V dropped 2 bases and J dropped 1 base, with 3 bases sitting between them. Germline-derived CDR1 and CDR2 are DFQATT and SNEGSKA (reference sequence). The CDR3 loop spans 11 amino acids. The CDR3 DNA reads TGCAGTGCTAGACAATCCTACGAGCAGTACTTC. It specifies CSARQSYEQYF.

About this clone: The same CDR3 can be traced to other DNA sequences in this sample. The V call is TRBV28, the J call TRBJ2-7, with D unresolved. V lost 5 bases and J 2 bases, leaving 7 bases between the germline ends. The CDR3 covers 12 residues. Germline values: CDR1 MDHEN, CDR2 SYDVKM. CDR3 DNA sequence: TGTGCCAGCAGTCCGAGGACCTACGAGCAGTACTTC. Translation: CASSPRTYEQYF.

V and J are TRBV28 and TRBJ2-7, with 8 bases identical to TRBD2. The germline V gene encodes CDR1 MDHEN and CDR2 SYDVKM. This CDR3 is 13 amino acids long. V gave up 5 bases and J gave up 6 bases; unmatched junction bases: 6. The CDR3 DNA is TGTGCCAGCAGTCAACCTGGACTAGCCGAGCAGTACTTC. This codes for CASSQPGLAEQYF.

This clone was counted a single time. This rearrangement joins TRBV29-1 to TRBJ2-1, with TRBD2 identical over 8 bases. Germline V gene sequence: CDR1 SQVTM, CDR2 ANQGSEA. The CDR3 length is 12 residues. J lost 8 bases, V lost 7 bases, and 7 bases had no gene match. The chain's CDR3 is CSGTGTSDEQFF. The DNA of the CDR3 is TGCAGCGGGACCGGGACTAGTGATGAGCAGTTCTTC.

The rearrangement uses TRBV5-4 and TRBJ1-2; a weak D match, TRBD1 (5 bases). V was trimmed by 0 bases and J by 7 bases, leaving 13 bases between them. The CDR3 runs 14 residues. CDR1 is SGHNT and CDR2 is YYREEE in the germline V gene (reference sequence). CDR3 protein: CASSLDPGRVGYTF. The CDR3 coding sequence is TGTGCCAGCAGCTTGGATCCAGGGCGTGTTGGCTACACCTTC.

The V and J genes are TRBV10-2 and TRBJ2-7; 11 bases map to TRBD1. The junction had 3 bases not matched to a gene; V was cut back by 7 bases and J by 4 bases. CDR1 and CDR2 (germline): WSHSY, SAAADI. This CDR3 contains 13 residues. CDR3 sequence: CASTGQGAYEQYF. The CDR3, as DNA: TGCGCCAGCACTGGACAGGGGGCTTACGAGCAGTACTTC.

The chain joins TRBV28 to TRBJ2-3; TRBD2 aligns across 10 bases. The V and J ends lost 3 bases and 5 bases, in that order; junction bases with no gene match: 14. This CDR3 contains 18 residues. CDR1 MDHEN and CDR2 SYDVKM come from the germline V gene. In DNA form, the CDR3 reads TGTGCCAGCAGTTTTCGCCTGAGGACTAGCGGAGAAAAAGATACGCAGTATTTT. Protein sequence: CASSFRLRTSGEKDTQYF.

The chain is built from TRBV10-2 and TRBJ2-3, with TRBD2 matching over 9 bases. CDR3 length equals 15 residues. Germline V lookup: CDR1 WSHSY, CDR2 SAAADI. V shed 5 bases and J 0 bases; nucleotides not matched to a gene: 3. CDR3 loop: CASSQREESTDTQYF. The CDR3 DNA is TGCGCCAGCAGTCAGCGGGAGGAAAGCACAGATACGCAGTATTTT.

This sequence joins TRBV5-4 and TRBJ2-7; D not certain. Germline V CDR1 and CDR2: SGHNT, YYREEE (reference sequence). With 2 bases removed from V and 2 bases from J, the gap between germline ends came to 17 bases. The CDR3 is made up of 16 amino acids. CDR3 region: CASSFVATMPPYEQYF. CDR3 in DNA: TGTGCCAGCAGCTTCGTCGCTACAATGCCTCCCTACGAGCAGTACTTC.

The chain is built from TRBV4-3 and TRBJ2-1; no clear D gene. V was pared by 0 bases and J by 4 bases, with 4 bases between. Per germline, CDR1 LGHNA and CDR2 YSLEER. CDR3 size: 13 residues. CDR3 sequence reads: CASSQDLYNEQFF. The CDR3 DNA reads TGCGCCAGCAGCCAAGATCTTTACAATGAGCAGTTCTTC.